Listed below are T cell receptor beta chains from one sample, sequenced in a study of blood T cell repertoires in COVID-19. The protocol was immunoSEQ multiplex PCR, while the TCRdb copy is restricted to in-frame clones and leaves out a portion. The sample includes a few hundred thousand clones, around 87% seen only once; the top ten take under 3%. The source material was peripheral blood. The receptors were gathered from a human donor in a cohort sampled during active COVID-19. Each CDR3 is given with its conserved first and last residue. The D gene is left open where the match is weak. The listing skips clone size in some rows; elsewhere it reads once, few, many or a size class.

J,size,D,V,length,CDR3,DNA
TRBJ1-1,few,.,TRBV19,14,CASSPWEGWTEAFF,TGTGCCAGTTCACCCTGGGAGGGGTGGACTGAAGCTTTCTTT
TRBJ2-7,few,TRBD1,TRBV7-9,15,CASMKNPDRAGEQYF,TGTGCCAGCATGAAAAACCCGGACAGGGCGGGCGAGCAGTACTTC
TRBJ2-4,.,TRBD2,TRBV5-4,16,CASSLDQKTSGQTEYF,TGTGCCAGCAGCTTGGACCAAAAGACTAGCGGGCAAACCGAGTACTTC
TRBJ1-1,.,.,TRBV7-9,17,CASSPGSLGAWGTEAFF,TGTGCCAGCAGCCCCGGAAGTCTGGGGGCATGGGGCACTGAAGCTTTCTTT
TRBJ2-3,.,.,TRBV7-9,16,CASSPSTGLGTDTQYF,TGTGCCAGCAGCCCAAGTACGGGGTTGGGCACAGATACGCAGTATTTT
TRBJ2-3,once,TRBD2,TRBV19,13,CASSGRDTDTQYF,TGTGCCAGTAGCGGGAGGGACACAGATACGCAGTATTTT
TRBJ2-7,.,.,TRBV7-9,14,CASSRTDRNYKQYF,TGTGCCAGCAGCCGAACCGACAGGAACTATAAGCAGTACTTC
TRBJ2-1,.,.,TRBV30,11,CAWMGGNEQFF,TGTGCCTGGATGGGGGGTAATGAGCAGTTCTTC
TRBJ2-7,few,TRBD2,TRBV5-1,13,CASSTGTKPEQYF,TGCGCCAGCAGCACCGGGACTAAACCCGAGCAGTACTTC
TRBJ2-1,.,TRBD2,TRBV7-3,15,CASSASGRSSNEQFF,TGTGCCAGCTCTGCTAGCGGGAGATCGAGCAATGAGCAGTTCTTC
TRBJ2-1,.,.,TRBV11-3,13,CASSSDSYNEQFF,TGTGCCAGCAGCTCAGACAGTTACAATGAGCAGTTCTTC
TRBJ2-6,.,TRBD1,TRBV7-9,19,CASSLRRGTGITGANVLTF,TGTGCCAGCAGCCTGCGACGCGGGACAGGGATTACTGGGGCCAACGTCCTGACTTTC
TRBJ2-4,.,.,TRBV19,16,CASTPGRGLAKNIQYF,TGTGCCAGTACCCCCGGAAGGGGCTTAGCCAAAAACATTCAGTACTTC
TRBJ1-4,.,TRBD1,TRBV7-8,14,CASSLEGDRKKLFF,TGTGCCAGCAGCTTAGAAGGGGACAGGAAAAAACTGTTTTTT
TRBJ1-1,.,.,TRBV27,12,CASGVSSSEAFF,TGTGCCAGCGGAGTCTCGTCCTCTGAAGCTTTCTTT
TRBJ1-2,.,.,TRBV3-1/TRBV3-2,14,CASSQDAVIYGYTF,TGTGCCAGCAGCCAAGATGCGGTGATCTATGGCTACACCTTC
TRBJ2-5,once,TRBD2,TRBV6-5,14,CASTPGGGQETQYF,TGTGCCAGCACTCCAGGCGGGGGCCAAGAGACCCAGTACTTC
TRBJ2-2,.,.,TRBV5-4,14,CASSFNKEAGELFF,TGTGCCAGCAGCTTTAATAAGGAGGCCGGGGAGCTGTTTTTT
TRBJ2-3,.,TRBD2,TRBV6-4,15,CASSPSTSGADTQYF,TGTGCCAGCAGTCCCTCGACTAGCGGCGCAGATACGCAGTATTTT
TRBJ2-3,.,TRBD2,TRBV5-1,16,CASSLGLAGNTDTQYF,TGCGCCAGCAGCTTGGGTCTAGCGGGAAACACAGATACGCAGTATTTT
TRBJ1-2,.,.,TRBV5-4,14,CASTLLEGNYGYTF,TGTGCCAGCACCCTGCTGGAGGGAAACTATGGCTACACCTTC
TRBJ2-7,.,.,TRBV3-1/TRBV3-2,14,CASSQGLEAYEQYF,TGTGCCAGCAGCCAAGGGCTAGAGGCCTACGAGCAGTACTTC
TRBJ1-2,.,.,TRBV3-1/TRBV3-2,13,CASSQVRGGGYTF,TGTGCCAGCAGCCAAGTGAGGGGAGGTGGCTACACCTTC
TRBJ2-7,.,TRBD1,TRBV6-5,14,CASRTLDRGREQYF,TGTGCCAGCAGGACCCTGGACAGGGGGCGCGAGCAGTACTTC
TRBJ1-2,few,.,TRBV18,15,CASSPPAGTNYGYTF,TGTGCCAGCTCACCACCGGCAGGGACTAACTATGGCTACACCTTC
TRBJ2-7,.,TRBD2,TRBV28,16,CASSILLAGETGEQYF,TGTGCCAGCAGTATCCTCCTAGCGGGAGAAACCGGCGAGCAGTACTTC
TRBJ2-1,.,TRBD2,TRBV19,15,CASNTGTSEYNEQFF,TGTGCCAGTAATACCGGGACTAGCGAATACAATGAGCAGTTCTTC
TRBJ1-6,.,TRBD1,TRBV7-2,19,CASSFQLPDRVRYNSPLHF,TGTGCCAGCAGCTTTCAACTCCCTGACAGGGTCCGGTATAATTCACCCCTCCACTTT
TRBJ2-7,.,.,TRBV19,14,CASSIKGVSYEQYF,TGTGCCAGTAGTATTAAAGGGGTATCCTACGAGCAGTACTTC
TRBJ1-1,.,.,TRBV4-2,15,CASSHEDTMNTEAFF,TGTGCCAGCAGCCACGAGGACACGATGAACACTGAAGCTTTCTTT
TRBJ2-3,.,.,TRBV5-1,13,CASSSRGADTQYF,TGCGCCAGCAGCTCCCGTGGGGCCGATACGCAGTATTTT
TRBJ2-7,.,TRBD1,TRBV19,15,CASSEGQDNSYEQYF,TGTGCCAGTAGTGAGGGACAGGACAACTCCTACGAGCAGTACTTC
TRBJ1-2,.,TRBD1,TRBV30,13,CASNGQETYGYTF,TGTGCCTCTAACGGACAGGAGACCTATGGCTACACCTTC
TRBJ2-7,.,.,TRBV30,17,CAWSVLRVGGGSYEQYF,TGTGCCTGGAGTGTACTCCGGGTAGGGGGGGGATCCTACGAGCAGTACTTC
TRBJ1-1,.,TRBD1,TRBV10-3,19,CAISGSGQLFNRGNTEAFF,TGTGCCATCAGTGGGTCGGGGCAGTTGTTTAACAGGGGGAACACTGAAGCTTTCTTT
TRBJ2-5,.,.,TRBV10-3,15,CATGEHYPLQETQYF,TGTGCCACAGGGGAACACTACCCTCTCCAAGAGACCCAGTACTTC
TRBJ1-2,.,TRBD1,TRBV27,16,CASSPLGQGPLYGYTF,TGTGCCAGCAGTCCGCTGGGACAGGGCCCTCTCTATGGCTACACCTTC
TRBJ2-1,.,.,TRBV4-2,17,CASSQDTGSSSYNEQFF,TGTGCCAGCAGCCAAGATACAGGGTCAAGCTCCTACAATGAGCAGTTCTTC
TRBJ2-2,.,.,TRBV6-5,12,CASSQDTGELFF,TGTGCCAGCAGTCAGGACACCGGGGAGCTGTTTTTT
TRBJ2-2,.,TRBD2,TRBV7-8,15,CASSRLAGDTGELFF,TGTGCCAGCAGCCGATTAGCGGGAGACACCGGGGAGCTGTTTTTT
TRBJ1-2,.,.,TRBV6-1,15,CASSEARWQHYGYTF,TGTGCCAGCAGTGAAGCGCGGTGGCAGCACTATGGCTACACCTTC
TRBJ2-5,.,TRBD2,TRBV10-3,17,CAISQGAGGTLQETQYF,TGTGCCATCAGTCAGGGAGCGGGAGGCACACTCCAAGAGACCCAGTACTTC
TRBJ1-5,.,.,TRBV30,13,CAWSPSQAEPQHF,TGTGCCTGGAGCCCCAGCCAGGCAGAGCCCCAGCATTTT
TRBJ1-2,.,TRBD1,TRBV30,13,CAWRGQGAAGYTF,TGTGCCTGGCGTGGACAGGGGGCGGCTGGCTACACCTTC
TRBJ2-5,.,TRBD2,TRBV5-1,14,CASSSPGGRETQYF,TGCGCCAGCAGCTCACCGGGGGGGCGTGAGACCCAGTACTTC